This is a list of T cell receptor beta chains from one sample in a study of T cell changes during pregnancy in multiple sclerosis. Only in-frame clones appear in the TCRdb table, and some are missing; sequencing was by immunoSEQ multiplex PCR. Among about 68,000 clones listed, roughly nine tenths were seen once. The sequences come from peripheral blood, collected in the second trimester of pregnancy. The receptor source for this set is a female donor with multiple sclerosis, enrolled in a pregnancy study. CDR3s include the opening cysteine and the closing phenylalanine or tryptophan. A D gene is named only where the DNA matches it firmly. Clone size is stated in some rows and not others, as once, few, many or a class when expanded.

12	TRBV9	NA	TRBJ1-2	NA	CASSASTGGYTF	TGTGCCAGCAGCGCCAGCACGGGTGGCTACACCTTC
14	TRBV5-6	TRBD1	TRBJ1-1	NA	CASSWTGRNTEAFF	TGTGCCAGCAGCTGGACAGGGAGGAACACTGAAGCTTTCTTT
15	TRBV5-3	NA	TRBJ2-3	NA	CATRVVQAPTDTQYF	TGTGCCACGCGAGTCGTCCAGGCCCCCACAGATACGCAGTATTTT
14	TRBV7-2	NA	TRBJ1-2	once	CASSLRTTGYGYTF	TGTGCCAGCAGCTTACGGACCACAGGCTATGGCTACACCTTC
15	TRBV5-4	NA	TRBJ2-3	NA	CASSSPHLAGDTQYF	TGTGCCAGCAGCTCCCCCCATCTGGCGGGGGATACGCAGTATTTT
16	TRBV7-9	TRBD2	TRBJ2-5	NA	CASSLGGGVYQETQYF	TGTGCCAGCAGCTTAGGCGGGGGGGTGTACCAAGAGACCCAGTACTTC
13	TRBV25-1	NA	TRBJ1-2	NA	CASSEPGKYGYTF	TGTGCCAGCAGTGAACCAGGAAAGTATGGCTACACCTTC
16	TRBV4-2	NA	TRBJ1-4	few	CASSPTSGATNEKLFF	TGTGCCAGCAGCCCGACCTCAGGTGCAACTAATGAAAAACTGTTTTTT
16	TRBV7-2	TRBD2	TRBJ2-1	NA	CASSDVAGGQGDEQFF	TGTGCCAGCAGCGACGTAGCGGGGGGCCAAGGTGATGAGCAGTTCTTC
17	TRBV4-3	NA	TRBJ1-6	few	CASSQVGTQARNSPLHF	TGCGCCAGCAGCCAAGTCGGGACTCAAGCGAGGAATTCACCCCTCCACTTT
15	TRBV2	NA	TRBJ2-7	NA	CASSETQSGSYEQYF	TGTGCCAGCAGCGAGACCCAAAGCGGATCCTACGAGCAGTACTTC
14	TRBV19	TRBD1	TRBJ1-2	NA	CASSISRGLDGYTF	TGTGCCAGTAGTATAAGCAGGGGGCTGGATGGCTACACCTTC
14	TRBV5-8	NA	TRBJ2-7	NA	CASSLVQDSYEQYF	TGTGCCAGCAGCTTGGTGCAGGATTCCTACGAGCAGTACTTC
14	TRBV18	NA	TRBJ1-1	NA	CASSFNRENTEAFF	TGTGCCAGCTCATTTAACAGGGAAAACACTGAAGCTTTCTTT
15	TRBV5-5	NA	TRBJ2-7	NA	CASSFQPTGSYEQYF	TGTGCCAGCAGCTTTCAACCTACAGGATCCTACGAGCAGTACTTC
13	TRBV18	NA	TRBJ1-2	NA	CASSPRTEGGYTF	TGTGCCAGCTCACCACGGACAGAAGGTGGCTACACCTTC
15	TRBV5-4	TRBD1	TRBJ1-2	NA	CASSLRTGGGYGYTF	TGTGCCAGCAGCTTGCGGACAGGGGGCGGCTATGGCTACACCTTC
15	TRBV9	TRBD1	TRBJ1-1	NA	CASSSGTVQNTEAFF	TGTGCCAGCAGTTCCGGGACAGTCCAGAACACTGAAGCTTTCTTT
16	TRBV7-2	NA	TRBJ1-4	few	CASSLAGRAGVGKLFF	TGTGCCAGCAGCTTAGCGGGTCGAGCAGGGGTCGGAAAACTGTTTTTT
19	TRBV14	TRBD2	TRBJ2-1	NA	CASSQDKTSGLPSYNEQFF	TGTGCCAGCAGCCAAGATAAAACTAGCGGGTTGCCCTCCTACAATGAGCAGTTCTTC
13	TRBV7-2	NA	TRBJ2-5	once	CASKPWQAETQYF	TGTGCCAGTAAACCTTGGCAGGCTGAGACCCAGTACTTC
12	TRBV11-2	NA	TRBJ2-7	NA	CASSLGANEQYF	TGTGCCAGCAGCCTGGGGGCGAACGAGCAGTACTTC
14	TRBV19	NA	TRBJ1-1	NA	CASIMGGMNTEAFF	TGTGCCAGTATAATGGGCGGGATGAACACTGAAGCTTTCTTT
15	TRBV11-3	NA	TRBJ1-1	NA	CASSLGRGRNTEAFF	TGTGCCAGCAGCTTAGGGAGGGGACGAAACACTGAAGCTTTCTTT
16	TRBV7-9	NA	TRBJ1-1	few	CASSSNSGHPNTEAFF	TGTGCCAGCAGCTCTAATTCGGGACACCCGAACACTGAAGCTTTCTTT